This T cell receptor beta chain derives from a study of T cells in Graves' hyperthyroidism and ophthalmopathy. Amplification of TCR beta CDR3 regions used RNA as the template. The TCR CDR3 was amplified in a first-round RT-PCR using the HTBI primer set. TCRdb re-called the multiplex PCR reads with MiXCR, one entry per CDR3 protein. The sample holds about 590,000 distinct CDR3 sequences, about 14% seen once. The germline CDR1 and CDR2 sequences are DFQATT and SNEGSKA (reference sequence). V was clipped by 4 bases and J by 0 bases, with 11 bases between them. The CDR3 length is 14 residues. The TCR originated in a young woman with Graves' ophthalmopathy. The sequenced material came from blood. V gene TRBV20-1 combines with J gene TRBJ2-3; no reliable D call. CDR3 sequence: CSATAGFSTDTQYF. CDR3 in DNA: TGCAGTGCTACCGCAGGCTTCAGCACAGATACGCAGTATTTT.